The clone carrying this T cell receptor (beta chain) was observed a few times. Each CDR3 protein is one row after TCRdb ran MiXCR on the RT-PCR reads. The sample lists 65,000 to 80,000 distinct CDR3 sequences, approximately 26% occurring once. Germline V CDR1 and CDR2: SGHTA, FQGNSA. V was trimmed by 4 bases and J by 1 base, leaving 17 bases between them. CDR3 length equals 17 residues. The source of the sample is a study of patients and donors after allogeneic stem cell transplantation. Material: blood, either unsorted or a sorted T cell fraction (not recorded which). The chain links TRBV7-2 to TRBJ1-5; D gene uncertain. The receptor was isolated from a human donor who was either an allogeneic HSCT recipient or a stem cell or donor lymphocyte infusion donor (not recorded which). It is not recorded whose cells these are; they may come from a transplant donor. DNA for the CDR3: TGTGCCAGCAGCTCCCCACCCAGCGAAGGGAGCAATCAGCCCCAGCATTTT. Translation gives CASSSPPSEGSNQPQHF.